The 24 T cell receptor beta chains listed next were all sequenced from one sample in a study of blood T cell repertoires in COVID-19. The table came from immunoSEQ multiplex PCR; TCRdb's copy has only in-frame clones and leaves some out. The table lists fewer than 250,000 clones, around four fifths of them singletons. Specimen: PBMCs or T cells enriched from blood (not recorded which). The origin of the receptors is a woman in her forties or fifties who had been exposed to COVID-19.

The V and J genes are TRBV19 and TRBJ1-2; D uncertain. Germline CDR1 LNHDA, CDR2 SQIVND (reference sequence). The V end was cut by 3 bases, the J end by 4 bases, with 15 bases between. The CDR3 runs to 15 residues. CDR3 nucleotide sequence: TGTGCCAGTAGTATGGGCCAGAGGGCCTTCTATGGCTACACCTTC. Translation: CASSMGQRAFYGYTF.

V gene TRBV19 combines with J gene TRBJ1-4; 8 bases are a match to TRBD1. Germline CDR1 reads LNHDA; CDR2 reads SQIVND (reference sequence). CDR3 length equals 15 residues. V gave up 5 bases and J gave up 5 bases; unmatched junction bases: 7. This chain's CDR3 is CASSVGTGQNEKLFF. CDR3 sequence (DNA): TGTGCCAGTAGTGTCGGGACAGGCCAAAATGAAAAACTGTTTTTT.

The DNA of the CDR3 is TGCGCCAGCAGTGACTTGGACAGGCCTTACTATGGCTACACCTTC. Protein sequence: CASSDLDRPYYGYTF. This chain connects TRBV10-2 to TRBJ1-2; 7 nucleotides line up with TRBD1. The CDR3 runs to 15 residues. The trim removed 3 bases at V and 3 bases at J, leaving 7 bases unmatched. Germline lookup yields CDR1 WSHSY and CDR2 SAAADI.

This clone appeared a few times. The CDR3 is CASKIGTASSYEQYF. The CDR3 DNA sequence: TGTGCCAGCAAGATAGGGACAGCGAGCTCCTACGAGCAGTACTTC. The genes are TRBV6-5 and TRBJ2-7, with 7 bases identical to TRBD1. Germline-derived CDR1 and CDR2 are MNHEY and SVGAGI. The trim removed 7 bases at V and 0 bases at J, leaving 9 bases unmatched. The CDR3 has 15 residues.

The CDR3, as DNA: TGTGCCAGTAGTAGTCCGGCGAACACCGGGGAGCTGTTTTTT. Translated: CASSSPANTGELFF. The chain couples TRBV19 to TRBJ2-2; D not resolved. The germline V and J ends were trimmed by 4 bases and 0 bases, with 6 bases remaining between them. This CDR3 has 14 amino acids. The germline CDR1 and CDR2 sequences are LNHDA and SQIVND (reference sequence). Looking up the rest from reference TRBV19 and TRBJ2-2 gives the full variable domain: DGGITQSPKYLFRKEGQNVTLSCEQNLNHDAMYWYRQDPGQGLRLIYYSQIVNDFQKGDIAEGYSVSREKKESFPLTVTSAQKNPTAFYLCASSSPANTGELFFGEGSRLTVL.

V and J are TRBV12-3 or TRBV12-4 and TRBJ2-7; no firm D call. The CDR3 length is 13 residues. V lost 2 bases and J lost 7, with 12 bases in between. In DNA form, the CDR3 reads TGTGCCAGCAGTTTACCCCCCGGCAGGGAGCAGTACTTC. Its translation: CASSLPPGREQYF.

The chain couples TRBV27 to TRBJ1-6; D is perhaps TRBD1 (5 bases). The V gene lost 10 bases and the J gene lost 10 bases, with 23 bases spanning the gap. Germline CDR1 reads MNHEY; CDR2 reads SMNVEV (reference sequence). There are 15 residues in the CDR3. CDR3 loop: CATRQRGEVASPLHF. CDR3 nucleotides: TGTGCCACCCGCCAAAGGGGCGAGGTAGCATCACCCCTCCACTTT.

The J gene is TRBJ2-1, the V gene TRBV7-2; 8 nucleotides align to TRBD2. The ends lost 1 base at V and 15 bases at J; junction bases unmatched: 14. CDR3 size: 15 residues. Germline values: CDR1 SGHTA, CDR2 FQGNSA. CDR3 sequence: CASSLGPGLAARTFF. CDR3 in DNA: TGTGCCAGCAGCTTAGGGCCAGGACTAGCCGCGCGCACGTTCTTC.

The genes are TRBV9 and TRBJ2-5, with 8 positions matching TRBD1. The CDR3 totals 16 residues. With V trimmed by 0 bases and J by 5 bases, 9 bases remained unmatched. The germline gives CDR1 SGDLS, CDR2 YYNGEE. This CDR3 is CASSVGDRGGRETQYF. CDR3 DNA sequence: TGTGCCAGCAGCGTAGGCGACAGGGGAGGTAGGGAGACCCAGTACTTC.

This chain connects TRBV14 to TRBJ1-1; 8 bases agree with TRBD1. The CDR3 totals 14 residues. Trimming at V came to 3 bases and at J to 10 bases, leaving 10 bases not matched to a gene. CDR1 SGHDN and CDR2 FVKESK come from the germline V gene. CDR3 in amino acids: CASSQDREVVRAFF. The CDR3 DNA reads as TGTGCCAGCAGCCAGGACAGGGAAGTAGTTAGAGCTTTCTTT.

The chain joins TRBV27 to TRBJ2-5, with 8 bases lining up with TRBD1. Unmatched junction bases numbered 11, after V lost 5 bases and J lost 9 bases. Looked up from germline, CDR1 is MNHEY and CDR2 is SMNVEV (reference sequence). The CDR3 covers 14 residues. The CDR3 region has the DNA TGTGCCAGCAGTCTCCGGGACAGGCCAGGGGCCCAGTACTTC. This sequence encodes CASSLRDRPGAQYF.

The CDR3 bases are TGCAGTGCTGTAACACGTTCTGCGCAGTTCTTC. It yields the protein CSAVTRSAQFF. The chain is built from TRBV20-1 and TRBJ2-1; no clear D gene. The germline gives CDR1 DFQATT, CDR2 SNEGSKA (reference sequence). This CDR3 contains 11 residues. Trimming took 5 bases from V and 12 from J, leaving 14 bases between them.

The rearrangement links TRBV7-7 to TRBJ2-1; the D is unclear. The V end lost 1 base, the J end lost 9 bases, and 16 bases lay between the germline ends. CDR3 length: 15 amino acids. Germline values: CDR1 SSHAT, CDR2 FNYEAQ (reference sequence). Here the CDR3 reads CASSLDHTSSGEQFF. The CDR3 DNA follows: TGTGCCAGCAGCTTAGATCACACGTCGTCGGGTGAGCAGTTCTTC. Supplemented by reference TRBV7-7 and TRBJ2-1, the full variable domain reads GAGVSQSPRYKVTKRGQDVTLRCDPISSHATLYWYQQALGQGPEFLTYFNYEAQPDKSGLPSDRFSAERPEGSISTLTIQRTEQRDSAMYRCASSLDHTSSGEQFFGPGTRLTVL.

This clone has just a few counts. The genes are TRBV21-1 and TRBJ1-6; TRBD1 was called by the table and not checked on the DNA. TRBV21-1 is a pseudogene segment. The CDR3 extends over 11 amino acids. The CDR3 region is CAGADNSPLHF. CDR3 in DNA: TGTGCCGGGGCGGACAACTCACCCCTCCACTTT.

CDR3 loop: CAITNSSLRNTIYF. DNA of the CDR3: TGTGCCATCACCAACAGCTCCCTGCGAAACACCATATATTTT. The chain combines TRBV10-3 with TRBJ1-3, with D unresolved. Germline CDR1 ENHRY, CDR2 SYGVKD. Between the trimmed V and J ends, which lost 7 bases and 5 bases, there was a span of 15 bases. This CDR3 contains 14 residues.

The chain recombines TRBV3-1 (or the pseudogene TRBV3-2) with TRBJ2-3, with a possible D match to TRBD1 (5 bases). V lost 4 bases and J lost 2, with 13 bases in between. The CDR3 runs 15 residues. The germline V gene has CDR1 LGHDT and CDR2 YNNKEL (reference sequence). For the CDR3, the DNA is TGTGCCAGCAGCCCTTCTGGGGCTGACACAGATACGCAGTATTTT. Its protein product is CASSPSGADTDTQYF.

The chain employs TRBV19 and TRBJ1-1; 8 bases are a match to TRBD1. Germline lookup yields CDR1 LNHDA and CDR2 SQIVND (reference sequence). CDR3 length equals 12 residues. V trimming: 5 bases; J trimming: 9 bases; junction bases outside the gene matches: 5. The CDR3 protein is CASSPGTGKAFF. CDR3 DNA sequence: TGTGCCAGTAGTCCTGGGACAGGTAAAGCTTTCTTT.

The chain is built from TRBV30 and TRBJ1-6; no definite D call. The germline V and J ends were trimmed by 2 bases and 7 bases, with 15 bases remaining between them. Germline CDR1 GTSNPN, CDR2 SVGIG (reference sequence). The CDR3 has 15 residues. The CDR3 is CAWSTSRATNSPLHF. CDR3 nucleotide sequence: TGTGCCTGGAGTACTTCGAGGGCGACGAATTCACCCCTCCACTTT.

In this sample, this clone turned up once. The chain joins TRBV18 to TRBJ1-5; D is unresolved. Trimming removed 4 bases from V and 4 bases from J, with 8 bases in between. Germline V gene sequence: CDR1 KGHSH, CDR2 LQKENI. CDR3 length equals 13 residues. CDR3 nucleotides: TGTGCCAGCTCACGTGAAGAGAATCAGCCCCAGCATTTT. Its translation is CASSREENQPQHF.

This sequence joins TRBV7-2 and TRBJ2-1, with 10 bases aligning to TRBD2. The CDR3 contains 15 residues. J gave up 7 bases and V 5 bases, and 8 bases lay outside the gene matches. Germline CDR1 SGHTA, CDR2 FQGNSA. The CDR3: CASSPRGLASNEQFF. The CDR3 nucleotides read TGTGCCAGCAGCCCACGGGGACTAGCGAGTAATGAGCAGTTCTTC.

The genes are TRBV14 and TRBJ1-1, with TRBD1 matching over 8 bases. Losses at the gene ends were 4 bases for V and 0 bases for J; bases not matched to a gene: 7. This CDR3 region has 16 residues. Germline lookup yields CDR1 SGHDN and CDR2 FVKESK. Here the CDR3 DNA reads TGTGCCAGCAGCCCGACTTTCAGGGGGCTGAACACTGAAGCTTTCTTT. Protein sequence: CASSPTFRGLNTEAFF. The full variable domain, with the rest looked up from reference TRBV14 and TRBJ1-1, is EAGVTQFPSHSVIEKGQTVTLRCDPISGHDNLYWYRRVMGKEIKFLLHFVKESKQDESGMPNNRFLAERTGGTYSTLKVQPAELEDSGVYFCASSPTFRGLNTEAFFGQGTRLTVV.

DNA of the CDR3: TGTGCCAGCAGCCGTAAAGGGGTTTGGTATGGCTACACCTTC. It codes for CASSRKGVWYGYTF. This rearrangement joins TRBV13 to TRBJ1-2; a possible D gene is TRBD1 (5 bases). Germline CDR1 PRHDT, CDR2 FYEKMQ (reference sequence). V was cut by 5 bases and J by 5 bases, with 15 bases left in between. The CDR3 has 14 amino acids. Full variable domain (rest looked up from reference TRBV13 and TRBJ1-2): AAGVIQSPRHLIKEKRETATLKCYPIPRHDTVYWYQQGPGQDPQFLISFYEKMQSDKGSIPDRFSAQQFSDYHSELNMSSLELGDSALYFCASSRKGVWYGYTFGSGTRLTVV.

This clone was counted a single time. The CDR3 loop reads CASTTGTGVFYTF. CDR3 nucleotides: TGTGCCAGCACTACCGGGACAGGGGTCTTCTACACCTTC. The chain joins TRBV2 to TRBJ1-2; 10 nucleotides match TRBD1. J was trimmed by 10 bases and V by 7 bases; bases with no gene match: 9. The CDR3 has 13 amino acids. The germline V gene has CDR1 SNHLY and CDR2 FYNNEI. The full variable domain, in which reference TRBV2 and TRBJ1-2 provide the parts outside the CDR3, is EPEVTQTPSHQVTQMGQEVILRCVPISNHLYFYWYRQILGQKVEFLVSFYNNEISEKSEIFDDQFSVERPDGSNFTLKIRSTKLEDSAMYFCASTTGTGVFYTFGSGTRLTVV.

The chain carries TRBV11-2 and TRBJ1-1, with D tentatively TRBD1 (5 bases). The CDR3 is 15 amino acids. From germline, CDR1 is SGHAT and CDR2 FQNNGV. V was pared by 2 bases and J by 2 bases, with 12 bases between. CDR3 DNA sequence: TGTGCCAGCAGCTTATTGGAGGGACCAAACACTGAAGCTTTCTTT. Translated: CASSLLEGPNTEAFF.